This T cell receptor beta chain originates from a study of blood T cell repertoires in COVID-19. Overall study: Samples came from the United States, Italy and Spain, spanning acute and convalescent COVID-19. The analysed material was cDNA or gDNA that came from T cells, B-cell-depleted T cells, or PBMCs.

Germline CDR1 is SGDLS and CDR2 is YYNGEE. The CDR3 has 14 residues. V lost 7 bases and J lost 2; bases outside the gene matches: 7. Study processing details: Nucleated cell number was recorded as an estimate derived from reference gene primer amplification. Method: immunoSEQ multiplex PCR; TCRdb's copy keeps in-frame clones and lacks some. That table supplies the V and J calls and clone size; D and trimming were determined from the DNA. Of around 180,000 clones listed, approximately 87% are singletons. The chain links TRBV9 to TRBJ1-2; 8 nucleotides agree with TRBD1. This clonotype was sampled from a man in his 70s with active or convalescent COVID-19. Input material: peripheral blood. The DNA for the CDR3 is TGTGCCAGCCAACCCGACAGGGGAAACTATGGCTACACCTTC. Translating it yields CASQPDRGNYGYTF. The full variable domain, its missing parts supplied by reference TRBV9 and TRBJ1-2, is DSGVTQTPKHLITATGQRVTLRCSPRSGDLSVYWYQQSLDQGLQFLIQYYNGEERAKGNILERFSAQQFPDLHSELNLSSLELGDSALYFCASQPDRGNYGYTFGSGTRLTVV.